The 24 T cell receptor beta chains presented below share a single source sample, sequenced in a study of T cells of healthy individuals. TCRdb reprocessed the 5' RACE reads with MiXCR, giving one entry per CDR3 protein. The table lists around 63,000 distinct CDR3 sequences, 15% to 20% of them singletons. These receptors originate from a human donor in good health.

The chain recombines TRBV29-1 with TRBJ2-5; 7 nucleotides match TRBD1. The V gene end was trimmed by 1 base and the J gene end by 1 base; junction bases not matched to a gene: 0. CDR1 is SQVTM and CDR2 is ANQGSEA in the germline V gene. This CDR3 is built from 13 residues. This CDR3 is CSVEGTGQETQYF. The CDR3 nucleotides are TGCAGCGTTGAAGGGACAGGCCAAGAGACCCAGTACTTC.

The chain employs TRBV10-3 and TRBJ2-1; D uncertain. The V end lost 0 bases, the J end lost 4 bases, and 10 bases lay between the germline ends. The CDR3 is 15 amino acids. Germline CDR1 reads ENHRY; CDR2 reads SYGVKD. Written as DNA, the CDR3 is TGTGCCATCAGTGAGTCTAATCGTATGTACAATGAGCAGTTCTTC. It translates to CAISESNRMYNEQFF.

A remark on this clonotype: A much larger clone sits a single nucleotide away, making a read error possible. V usage is TRBV6-2 or TRBV6-3 and J usage is TRBJ1-2; possible D gene TRBD1, 5 bases. The germline V gene has CDR1 MNHEY and CDR2 SVGEGT. This CDR3 has 12 residues. For the CDR3, the DNA is TGTGCCAGCAAAGACAGCCAATATGGCTACAACTTC. Its translation is CASKDSQYGYNF.

CDR3 sequence: CASSLLPAGALNEQFF. The CDR3 DNA reads as TGTGCCAGCAGTTTATTACCGGCCGGGGCCCTGAATGAGCAGTTCTTC. The chain has TRBV27 and TRBJ2-1; D is tentatively TRBD1 or TRBD2 (5 bases each). The CDR3 length is 16 residues. The V end was cut by 1 base, the J end by 7 bases, with 17 bases between. Germline V gene lookup returns CDR1 MNHEY and CDR2 SMNVEV (reference sequence).

Many counts were recorded for this clonotype. The rearrangement joins TRBV28 to TRBJ1-1; 8 bases align to TRBD1. Germline CDR1 reads MDHEN; CDR2 reads SYDVKM. The ends lost 7 bases at V and 0 bases at J; junction bases unmatched: 13. The CDR3 spans 17 residues. In DNA form, the CDR3 reads TGTGCCAGCAACCGTCCCGGGACAGGTGGCATGAACACTGAAGCTTTCTTT. Translating gives CASNRPGTGGMNTEAFF.

V is TRBV5-1 and J is TRBJ1-1; D possibly corresponds to TRBD1 (6 bases). The germline V and J ends were trimmed by 0 bases and 5 bases, with 11 bases remaining between them. This CDR3 is built from 14 residues. Germline CDR1 is SGHRS and CDR2 is YFSETQ. The CDR3 nucleotides read TGCGCCAGCAGCTTGGTCCCAGGGGAAACTGAAGCTTTCTTT. Translation: CASSLVPGETEAFF.

This clonotype was observed a few times. The chain has TRBV28 and TRBJ2-7; 7 bases are shared with TRBD1. This CDR3 contains 16 residues. The V gene end was trimmed by 2 bases and the J gene end by 0 bases; junction bases not matched to a gene: 7. Germline-derived CDR1 and CDR2 are MDHEN and SYDVKM. The CDR3 coding sequence is TGTGCCAGCAGTTTACCGGGACAGATAAGCTCCTACGAGCAGTACTTC. Encoded protein: CASSLPGQISSYEQYF.

The genes are TRBV12-3 or TRBV12-4 and TRBJ1-1; D call uncertain. This CDR3 comprises 12 residues. Deletions cut 7 bases from V and 4 bases from J, with 10 bases between. Here the CDR3 reads CASMTVSTEAFF. The DNA for the CDR3 is TGTGCCAGCATGACGGTTTCCACTGAAGCTTTCTTT.

This clonotype has at least ten counts. V gene TRBV20-1 combines with J gene TRBJ2-2; D call uncertain. Germline values: CDR1 DFQATT, CDR2 SNEGSKA (reference sequence). This CDR3 region has 14 residues. The ends were cut back, 0 bases at V and 6 bases at J, with 11 bases in the middle. The CDR3 DNA is TGCAGTGCTAGAGAGGGTGCCTTGTCCGGGGAGCTGTTTTTT. Amino acids: CSAREGALSGELFF.

This clonotype was found a few times. The gene calls are TRBV11-2 and TRBJ2-3; 8 bases are shared with TRBD2. CDR1 and CDR2 from the germline V gene are SGHAT and FQNNGV. The V gene end was trimmed by 2 bases and the J gene end by 1 base; junction bases not matched to a gene: 2. CDR3 length: 15 amino acids. The CDR3 DNA reads as TGTGCCAGCAGCTTACAACTAGCGGGCACAGATACGCAGTATTTT. Protein product: CASSLQLAGTDTQYF.

In its sample, this clonotype was seen a few times. V and J are TRBV4-1 and TRBJ1-1; D possibly corresponds to TRBD1 (6 bases). The CDR3 totals 18 residues. The ends were cut back, 0 bases at V and 0 bases at J, with 17 bases in the middle. Germline V CDR1 and CDR2: MGHRA, YSYEKL. CDR3: CASSQDSGTSPMNTEAFF. For the CDR3, the DNA is TGCGCCAGCAGCCAAGATTCGGGGACATCTCCCATGAACACTGAAGCTTTCTTT.

The CDR3 is CASSDLFQGAALDQPQHF. In DNA form, the CDR3 reads TGTGCCAGCAGTGATCTCTTCCAGGGGGCGGCGTTGGATCAGCCCCAGCATTTT. This sequence joins TRBV2 and TRBJ1-5; 8 bases match TRBD1. V gave up 3 bases and J gave up 5 bases; unmatched junction bases: 15. Germline V gene data show CDR1 as SNHLY and CDR2 as FYNNEI. This CDR3 spans 18 amino acids.

This clonotype was observed a few times. The genes are TRBV5-1 and TRBJ1-4; D call uncertain. The CDR3 length is 14 residues. CDR1 SGHRS and CDR2 YFSETQ come from the germline V gene. The V end lost 3 bases, the J end lost 2 bases, and 8 bases lay between the germline ends. CDR3 nucleotide sequence: TGCGCCAGCAGCTCGACATCGACTAATGAAAAACTGTTTTTT. The encoded protein is CASSSTSTNEKLFF. The full variable domain, completed using reference TRBV5-1 and TRBJ1-4, is KAGVTQTPRYLIKTRGQQVTLSCSPISGHRSVSWYQQTPGQGLQFLFEYFSETQRNKGNFPGRFSGRQFSNSRSEMNVSTLELGDSALYLCASSSTSTNEKLFFGSGTQLSVL.

This clonotype was counted at least ten times. The V gene is TRBV18, the J gene TRBJ1-2; no clear D gene. This CDR3 comprises 15 residues. Germline CDR1 reads KGHSH; CDR2 reads LQKENI. Trimming cost V 1 base and J 0 bases, with 9 bases left between them. CDR3 amino acids: CASSPRDGPNYGYTF. The CDR3 coding sequence is TGTGCCAGCTCACCACGAGATGGACCTAACTATGGCTACACCTTC.

This clonotype came up many times. This chain connects TRBV29-1 to TRBJ1-5, with TRBD1 matching 9 bases. Trimming took 8 bases from V and 1 from J; bases not matched to a gene: 3. Per germline, CDR1 SQVTM and CDR2 ANQGSEA. The CDR3 totals 13 residues. The CDR3 coding sequence is TGCAGCACCGGACAGGGGAGCAATCAGCCCCAGCATTTT. This codes for CSTGQGSNQPQHF. Variable domain in full (rest from reference TRBV29-1 and TRBJ1-5): SAVISQKPSRDICQRGTSLTIQCQVDSQVTMMFWYRQQPGQSLTLIATANQGSEATYESGFVIDKFPISRPNLTFSTLTVSNMSPEDSSIYLCSTGQGSNQPQHFGDGTRLSIL.

In this sample, this clonotype turned up many times. The genes are TRBV4-1 and TRBJ2-7; TRBD1 is a possible D gene (6 bases). CDR3 length equals 15 residues. The germline V gene has CDR1 MGHRA and CDR2 YSYEKL. The V end lost 4 bases, the J end lost 3 bases, and 16 bases lay between the germline ends. As DNA, the CDR3 is TGCGCCAGCAGCCGACCTGGACAGTTTTTCTACGAGCAGTACTTC. Translation: CASSRPGQFFYEQYF.

This clonotype showed up just a few times. V gene TRBV10-2 combines with J gene TRBJ2-5; 7 positions match TRBD1. The CDR3 extends over 15 amino acids. V dropped 0 bases and J dropped 2; count of bases not matched to a gene: 3. Germline V CDR1 and CDR2: WSHSY, SAAADI. The CDR3 DNA reads as TGCGCCAGCAGTGAGTCGCTCAGGGGGCAAGAGACCCAGTACTTC. This translates into CASSESLRGQETQYF.

Ten or more counts support this clonotype. This sequence joins TRBV6-2 or TRBV6-3 and TRBJ1-1; D is undetermined. V lost 2 bases, J lost 1 base, and 5 bases lay in between. The CDR3 contains 13 residues. Germline V CDR1 and CDR2: MNHEY, SVGEGT. CDR3 loop: CASSYRKNTEAFF. DNA of the CDR3: TGTGCCAGCAGTTACAGGAAGAACACTGAAGCTTTCTTT.

This clonotype was counted ten times or more. The gene calls are TRBV7-2 and TRBJ2-7; TRBD2 agrees at 11 bases. Per germline, CDR1 SGHTA and CDR2 FQGNSA. The length of the CDR3 is 14 residues. Unmatched junction bases numbered 4, after V lost 3 bases and J lost 6 bases. The CDR3 protein is CASSFSGGAGEQYF. The CDR3 DNA reads as TGTGCCAGCAGCTTTAGCGGGGGGGCCGGCGAGCAGTACTTC.

Ten or more counts support this clonotype. The CDR3 here is CASTGTGANVLTF. The CDR3 nucleotides are TGTGCCAGTACAGGAACTGGGGCCAACGTCCTGACTTTC. The J gene is TRBJ2-6, the V gene TRBV19, with D hard to call. CDR1 is LNHDA and CDR2 is SQIVND in the germline V gene (reference sequence). The V end was cut by 7 bases, the J end by 2 bases, with 6 bases between. The CDR3 length is 13 residues. Using reference TRBV19 and TRBJ2-6 for the parts outside the CDR3, the full variable domain is DGGITQSPKYLFRKEGQNVTLSCEQNLNHDAMYWYRQDPGQGLRLIYYSQIVNDFQKGDIAEGYSVSREKKESFPLTVTSAQKNPTAFYLCASTGTGANVLTFGAGSRLTVL.

The table lists this clonotype with a few counts. V usage is TRBV2 and J usage is TRBJ1-5; 7 positions match TRBD1. Germline V gene sequence: CDR1 SNHLY, CDR2 FYNNEI. V gave up 6 bases and J gave up 0 bases; unmatched junction bases: 5. The CDR3 spans 15 residues. The CDR3 region has the DNA TGTGCCAGCAGCAACAGGGGTGGTAGCAATCAGCCCCAGCATTTT. The encoded protein is CASSNRGGSNQPQHF.

The chain is built from TRBV7-9 and TRBJ1-1, with D possibly being TRBD1 (5 bases). V was shortened by 6 bases and J by 9 bases, with 20 bases between the two germline ends. There are 14 residues in the CDR3. Per the germline V gene, CDR1 is SEHNR and CDR2 is FQNEAQ (reference sequence). The CDR3 DNA is TGTGCCAGCAGTCTACAGGTAGTCAGAAACCAAGCTTTCTTT. It is translated as CASSLQVVRNQAFF.

This clonotype is medium-sized within its sample. The V gene is TRBV30, the J gene TRBJ2-7; the match to TRBD2 covers 12 bases. J was trimmed by 5 bases and V by 5 bases; bases with no gene match: 10. Looked up from germline, CDR1 is GTSNPN and CDR2 is SVGIG (reference sequence). The CDR3 is 15 residues long. CDR3 loop: CAWEGLAGRVDEQYF. The CDR3 nucleotides read TGTGCCTGGGAAGGACTAGCGGGAAGGGTCGACGAGCAGTACTTC.

This clonotype was seen repeatedly, ten times or more. The rearrangement links TRBV2 to TRBJ1-4, with D tentatively TRBD1 (5 bases). Germline CDR1 is SNHLY and CDR2 is FYNNEI. The V gene lost 4 bases and the J gene lost 10 bases, with 16 bases spanning the gap. This CDR3 contains 14 residues. The CDR3 nucleotides read TGTGCCAGCAGTGTCCGACTCTCCCAGGGAAAACTGTTTTTT. Encoded protein: CASSVRLSQGKLFF.